This TCR beta chain stems from a study of cytomegalovirus exposure and HLA in healthy donors. PCR involved 60 Vbeta and 13 Jbeta primers. Libraries were prepared by immunoSEQ multiplex PCR; TCRdb keeps only in-frame clonotypes and omits some of them. This table holds 100,000 or so clones, around 77% found once. Study-wide points: In vitro experiments confirmed that a few CMV-associated chains were specific for CMV antigens. TRBV6-2, TRBV6-3 and other indistinguishable V segments were excluded.

CDR3 length equals 13 residues. The V and J ends lost 3 bases and 4 bases respectively, with 10 bases between them. Per germline, CDR1 SEHNR and CDR2 FQNEAQ (reference sequence). Details on this clone: Its target is unknown.

The V and J genes are TRBV7-9 and TRBJ2-7, with a tentative D call TRBD1 (6 bases). This TCR was sampled from a male donor in good health and CMV-seropositive. The sequenced sample was PBMCs. This CDR3 reads CASSFPTGYEQYF. The CDR3 DNA reads as TGTGCCAGCAGCTTCCCTACAGGGTACGAGCAGTACTTC.